These 4 T cell receptor beta chains originate from one sample sequenced in a study of blood T cell repertoires in COVID-19. Here immunoSEQ multiplex PCR was the method, and the copy in TCRdb shows in-frame clones only, minus some. The sample has approximately 130,000 clones, less than 90% seen once; the top ten hold 18%. The sample comprised PBMCs or T cells enriched from blood (not recorded which). The receptors were gathered from a man in his thirties or forties who had recovered from COVID-19.

J is TRBJ1-5 and V is TRBV19; no reliable D call. The CDR3 has 15 residues. The germline CDR1 and CDR2 sequences are LNHDA and SQIVND (reference sequence). The V end was cut by 7 bases, the J end by 4 bases, with 17 bases between. As DNA, the CDR3 is TGTGCCAGTAACTTCGCGACCACCAGGAATCAGCCCCAGCATTTT. It specifies CASNFATTRNQPQHF.

Only a few counts were recorded for this clone. The rearrangement uses TRBV10-3 and TRBJ1-2; no reliable D call. Looked up from germline, CDR1 is ENHRY and CDR2 is SYGVKD. The CDR3 is made up of 11 amino acids. The V end was cut by 4 bases, the J end by 5 bases, with 5 bases between. CDR3 in DNA: TGTGCCATCAGTGCGGGATATGGCTACACCTTC. Its protein is CAISAGYGYTF.

The chain uses TRBV12-3 or TRBV12-4 and TRBJ2-3; tentative D call: TRBD2 (6 bases). The CDR3 has 12 amino acids. The V end lost 3 bases, the J end lost 8 bases, and 9 bases lay between the germline ends. CDR3 sequence (DNA): TGTGCCAGCAGTTTTTTAGCGGTTACGCAGTATTTT. Translated, it gives CASSFLAVTQYF.

The V gene is TRBV7-2, the J gene TRBJ1-5; D is perhaps TRBD1 (5 bases). CDR3 size: 14 residues. Per germline, CDR1 SGHTA and CDR2 FQGNSA. Trimming left V 3 bases short and J 0 bases short, with 6 bases between. CDR3 in amino acids: CASSFDSSNQPQHF. The DNA for the CDR3 is TGTGCCAGCAGCTTTGACAGTAGCAATCAGCCCCAGCATTTT. Drawing the rest from reference TRBV7-2 and TRBJ1-5, the complete variable domain is GAGVSQSPSNKVTEKGKDVELRCDPISGHTALYWYRQSLGQGLEFLIYFQGNSAPDKSGLPSDRFSAERTGGSVSTLTIQRTQQEDSAVYLCASSFDSSNQPQHFGDGTRLSIL.